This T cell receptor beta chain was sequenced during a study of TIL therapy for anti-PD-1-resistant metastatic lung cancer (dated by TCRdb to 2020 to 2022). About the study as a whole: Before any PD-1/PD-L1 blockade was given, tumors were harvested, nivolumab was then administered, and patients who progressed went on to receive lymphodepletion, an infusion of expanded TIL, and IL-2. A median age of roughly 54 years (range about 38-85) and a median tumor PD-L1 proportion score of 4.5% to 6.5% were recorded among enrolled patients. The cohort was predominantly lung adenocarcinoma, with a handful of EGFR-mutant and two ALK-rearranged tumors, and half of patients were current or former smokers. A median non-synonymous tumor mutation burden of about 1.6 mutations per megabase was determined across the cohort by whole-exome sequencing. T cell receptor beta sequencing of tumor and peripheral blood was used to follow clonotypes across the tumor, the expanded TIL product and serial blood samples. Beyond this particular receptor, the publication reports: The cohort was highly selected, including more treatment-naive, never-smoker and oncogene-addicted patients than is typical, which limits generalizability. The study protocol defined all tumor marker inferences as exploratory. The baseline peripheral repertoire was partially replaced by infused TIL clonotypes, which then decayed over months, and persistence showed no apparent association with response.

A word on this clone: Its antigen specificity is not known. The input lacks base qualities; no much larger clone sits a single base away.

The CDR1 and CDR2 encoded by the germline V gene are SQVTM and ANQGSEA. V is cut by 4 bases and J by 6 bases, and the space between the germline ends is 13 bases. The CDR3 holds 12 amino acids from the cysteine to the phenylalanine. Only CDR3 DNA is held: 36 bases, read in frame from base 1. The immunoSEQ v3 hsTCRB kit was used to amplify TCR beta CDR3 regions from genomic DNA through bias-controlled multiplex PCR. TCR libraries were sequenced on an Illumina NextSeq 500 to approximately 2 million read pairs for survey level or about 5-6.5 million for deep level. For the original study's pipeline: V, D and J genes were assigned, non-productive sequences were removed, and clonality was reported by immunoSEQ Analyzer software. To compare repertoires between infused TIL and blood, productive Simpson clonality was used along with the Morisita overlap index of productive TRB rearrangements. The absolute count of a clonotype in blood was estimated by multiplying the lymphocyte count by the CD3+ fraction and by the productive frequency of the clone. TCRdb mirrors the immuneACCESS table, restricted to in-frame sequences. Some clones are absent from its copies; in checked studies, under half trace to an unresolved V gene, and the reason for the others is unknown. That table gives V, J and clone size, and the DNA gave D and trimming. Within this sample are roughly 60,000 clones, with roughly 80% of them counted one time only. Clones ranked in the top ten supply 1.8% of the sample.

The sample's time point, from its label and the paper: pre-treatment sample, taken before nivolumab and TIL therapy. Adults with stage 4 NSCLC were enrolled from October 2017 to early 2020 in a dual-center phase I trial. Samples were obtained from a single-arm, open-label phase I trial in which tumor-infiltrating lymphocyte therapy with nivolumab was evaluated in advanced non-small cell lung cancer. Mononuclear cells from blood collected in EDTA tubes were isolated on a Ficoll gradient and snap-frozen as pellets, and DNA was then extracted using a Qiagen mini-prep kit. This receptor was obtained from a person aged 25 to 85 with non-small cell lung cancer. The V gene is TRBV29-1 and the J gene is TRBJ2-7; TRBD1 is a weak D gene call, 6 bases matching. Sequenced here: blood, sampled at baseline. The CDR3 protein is CSVVRGSSEQYF. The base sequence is TGCAGCGTTGTCAGGGGAAGCAGCGAGCAGTACTTC.